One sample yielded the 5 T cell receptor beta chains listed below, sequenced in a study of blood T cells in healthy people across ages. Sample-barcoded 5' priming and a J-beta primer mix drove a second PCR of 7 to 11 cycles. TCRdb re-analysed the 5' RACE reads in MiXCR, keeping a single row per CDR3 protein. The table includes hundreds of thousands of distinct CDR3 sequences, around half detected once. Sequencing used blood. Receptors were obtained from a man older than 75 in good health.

The CDR3 coding sequence is TGTGCCAGCAGTCTCGCCGGGACTAATGAAAAACTGTTTTTT. The encoded protein is CASSLAGTNEKLFF. The chain is built from TRBV6-6 and TRBJ1-4; D gene ambiguous. Trimming stripped 5 bases from V and 2 bases from J, with 9 bases between. CDR1 and CDR2 from the germline V gene are MNHNY and SVGAGI (reference sequence). This CDR3 has 14 amino acids.

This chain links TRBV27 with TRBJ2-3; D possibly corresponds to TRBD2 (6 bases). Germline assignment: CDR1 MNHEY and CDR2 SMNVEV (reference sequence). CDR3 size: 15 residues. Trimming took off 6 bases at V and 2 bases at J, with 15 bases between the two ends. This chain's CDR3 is CASSPRGVLTDTQYF. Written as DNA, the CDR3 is TGTGCCAGCAGCCCTCGCGGGGTCCTCACAGATACGCAGTATTTT.

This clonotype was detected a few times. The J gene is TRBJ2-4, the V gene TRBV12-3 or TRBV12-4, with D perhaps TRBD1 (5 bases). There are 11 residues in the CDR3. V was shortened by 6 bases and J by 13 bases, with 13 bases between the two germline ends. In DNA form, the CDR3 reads TGTGCCAGCAGCCAGGGTTCGTCCCAGTACTTC. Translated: CASSQGSSQYF.

The CDR3 DNA sequence: TGTGCCAGCAGCTTCGATCCAGCTAGCACAGATACGCAGTATTTT. Residues: CASSFDPASTDTQYF. The genes are TRBV7-2 and TRBJ2-3; D gene unclear. The V end lost 3 bases, the J end lost 0 bases, and 10 bases lay between the germline ends. Germline CDR1 and CDR2: SGHTA and FQGNSA. The CDR3 loop spans 15 amino acids.

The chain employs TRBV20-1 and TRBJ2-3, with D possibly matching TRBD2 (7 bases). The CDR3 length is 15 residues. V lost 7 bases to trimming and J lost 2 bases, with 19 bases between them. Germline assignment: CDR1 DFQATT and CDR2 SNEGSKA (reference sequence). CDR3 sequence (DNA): TGCAGTGTTACCACTCCAGCGGGACACACAGATACGCAGTATTTT. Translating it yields CSVTTPAGHTDTQYF.